This T cell receptor beta chain was identified in a study of OX40 agonist ivuxolimab in advanced cancers. Study in general: Six ivuxolimab dose levels, 0.01 to 10 mg/kg, were given intravenously every 2 weeks. Earlier anti-PD-1, anti-PD-L1 or anti-CTLA-4 therapy was permitted; over 35% had received some.

Findings of the study overall: It was also the case that some nonresponders had low normalized T-cell clonal expansion. Patients with a partial response at 0.1-3.0 mg/kg had among the lowest clonal expansion.

Only in-frame clones appear in the TCRdb table, and some are missing; sequencing was by immunoSEQ multiplex PCR. The sample includes approximately 60,000 clones, 84% seen only once; the top ten take 27%. The CDR3 has 15 residues. After removal of 0 bases from V and 6 bases from J, the junction contained 4 bases not matched to a gene. Germline lookup yields CDR1 SGHRS and CDR2 YFSETQ. On this clone: Its cognate antigen is unknown.

The sample in question was CD4+ or CD8+ T cells sorted from blood, obtained in a trial of the OX40 agonist ivuxolimab. The chain recombines TRBV5-1 with TRBJ2-1; the match to TRBD2 covers 9 bases. The receptor was derived from an adult with an advanced solid tumor such as melanoma, head and neck, liver or kidney cancer. CDR3 nucleotide sequence: TGCGCCAGCAGCTTGGCACTAGCGGGTTTCAATGAGCAGTTCTTC. Translating it yields CASSLALAGFNEQFF.